This TCR beta chain was sequenced during a study of blood T cell repertoires in COVID-19. Study at large: Sites across the United States, Italy and Spain contributed samples from acute and convalescent COVID-19. Nucleic acid was either cDNA or gDNA, and it came from T cells, B-cell-depleted T cells, or PBMCs.

The CDR3 runs 14 residues. Germline loops: CDR1 MNHNY, CDR2 SVGAGI (reference sequence). The ends lost 6 bases at V and 5 bases at J; junction bases unmatched: 8. Per the original data handling: Using reference gene primer amplification, nucleated cell counts were estimated. The table came from immunoSEQ multiplex PCR; TCRdb's copy has only in-frame clones and leaves some out. That table furnishes V, J and clone size, whereas the DNA furnished D and trimming. The sample has fewer than 150,000 clones, just under 85% seen once. This clonotype was sampled from a human donor in a cohort sampled during active COVID-19. The specimen was peripheral blood. The chain uses TRBV6-6 and TRBJ2-7; TRBD1 matches 9 bases. CDR3 residues: CASRILGQGHEQYF. In DNA form, the CDR3 reads TGTGCCAGCAGGATCCTGGGACAGGGTCACGAGCAGTACTTC.